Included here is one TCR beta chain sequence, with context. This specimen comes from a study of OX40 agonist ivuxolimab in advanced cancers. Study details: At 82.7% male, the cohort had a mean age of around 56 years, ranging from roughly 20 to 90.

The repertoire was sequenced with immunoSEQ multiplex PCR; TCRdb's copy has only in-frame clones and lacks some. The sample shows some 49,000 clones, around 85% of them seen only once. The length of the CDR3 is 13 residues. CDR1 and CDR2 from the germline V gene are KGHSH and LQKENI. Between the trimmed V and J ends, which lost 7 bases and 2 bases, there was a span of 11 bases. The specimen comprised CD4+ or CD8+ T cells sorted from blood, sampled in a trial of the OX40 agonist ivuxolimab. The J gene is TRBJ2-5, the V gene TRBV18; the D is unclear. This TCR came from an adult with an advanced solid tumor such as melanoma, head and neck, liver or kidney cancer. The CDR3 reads CASLHVPQETQYF. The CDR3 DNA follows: TGTGCCAGCTTACACGTTCCACAAGAGACCCAGTACTTC.